Presented here are 7 T cell receptor beta chains from one specimen sequenced in a study of T cells in localized non-small cell lung cancer. The method was immunoSEQ multiplex PCR; TCRdb's version includes in-frame clones alone and lacks a portion of them. Seen here are roughly 1,700 clones, approximately 39% observed once, and the top ten hold around 33%. Sequenced material: normal lung tissue next to the tumor, taken before any cancer treatment. All receptors derive from a woman between 40 and 69 years old with stage II lung adenocarcinoma.

The chain is built from TRBV15 and TRBJ2-7; 11 bases align to TRBD2. The CDR3 sequence is 15 residues long. Germline V CDR1 and CDR2: LNHNV, YYDKDF (reference sequence). V lost 0 bases, J lost 2 bases, and 0 bases stayed unmatched. CDR3 coding DNA: TGTGCCACCAGCAGAGATAGCGGGGGGGCCTACGAGCAGTACTTC. It yields the protein CATSRDSGGAYEQYF.

This chain uses TRBV28 with TRBJ2-3; tentative D call: TRBD2 (5 bases). The CDR3 covers 13 residues. The V end was cut by 5 bases, the J end by 2 bases, with 8 bases between. Germline CDR1 is MDHEN and CDR2 is SYDVKM. The chain's CDR3 is CASSNGDTDTQYF. The CDR3 DNA reads as TGTGCCAGCAGTAACGGGGACACAGATACGCAGTATTTT. The variable domain in full, completed from reference TRBV28 and TRBJ2-3, reads DVKVTQSSRYLVKRTGEKVFLECVQDMDHENMFWYRQDPGLGLRLIYFSYDVKMKEKGDIPEGYSVSREKKERFSLILESASTNQTSMYLCASSNGDTDTQYFGPGTRLTVL.

Judged by abundance, this clone is medium-sized. The V call is TRBV11-3, the J call TRBJ1-4; D call uncertain. Germline lookup yields CDR1 SGHNT and CDR2 YENEEA. V was shortened by 1 base and J by 6 bases, with 12 bases between the two germline ends. CDR3 size: 15 residues. The CDR3 DNA reads TGTGCCAGCAGCTTAGTGGTAGGGAGGGATGAAAAACTGTTTTTT. Its protein product is CASSLVVGRDEKLFF.

By share, this clone counts as medium-sized (0.01 to 0.1%). V and J are TRBV11-3 and TRBJ1-4; D is ambiguous. V lost 4 bases, J lost 2 bases, and 8 bases lay in between. Germline CDR1 and CDR2: SGHNT and YENEEA. This CDR3 contains 14 residues. The CDR3, as DNA: TGTGCCAGCAGCTCCGGAGGGACTAATGAAAAACTGTTTTTT. It codes for CASSSGGTNEKLFF.

V usage is TRBV15 and J usage is TRBJ2-1; possibly TRBD2 for D (6 bases). Germline CDR1 reads LNHNV; CDR2 reads YYDKDF (reference sequence). CDR3 length: 15 amino acids. The V gene lost 2 bases and the J gene lost 8 bases, with 16 bases spanning the gap. DNA of the CDR3: TGTGCCACCAGCAGACGGGATAATTGGGGGGATGAGCAGTTCTTC. As protein: CATSRRDNWGDEQFF.

The table lists this clone with a few counts. The genes are TRBV11-3 and TRBJ2-6; D not certain. CDR1 is SGHNT and CDR2 is YENEEA in the germline V gene. This CDR3 contains 15 residues. Trimming pared 4 bases from V and 1 base from J, leaving 8 bases between. Here the CDR3 reads CASSWTFSGANVLTF. The CDR3 coding sequence is TGTGCCAGCAGCTGGACCTTTTCTGGGGCCAACGTCCTGACTTTC.

The genes are TRBV9 and TRBJ2-7; 7 nucleotides line up with TRBD1. The CDR3 runs to 15 residues. The ends lost 2 bases at V and 6 bases at J; junction bases unmatched: 11. From germline, CDR1 is SGDLS and CDR2 YYNGEE. CDR3 protein: CASSVADRAAGEQYF. The CDR3 DNA sequence: TGTGCCAGCAGCGTTGCCGACAGGGCCGCTGGCGAGCAGTACTTC.